This T cell receptor (beta chain) originates from a study of T cell responses to AZD1222 COVID-19 vaccine. The CDR3 runs to 11 residues. CDR1 is SQVTM and CDR2 is ANQGSEA in the germline V gene. The V gene lost 7 bases and the J gene lost 7 bases, with 13 bases spanning the gap. Generated by immunoSEQ multiplex PCR, the TCRdb table keeps only in-frame clones and is missing some. The sample has 150,000 to 160,000 clones; 90% are singletons. The specimen comprised peripheral blood, sampled on day 0 of AZD1222 vaccination. V and J are TRBV29-1 and TRBJ1-2; D might be TRBD1 (6 bases). The sequence was obtained from an adult in good health. This CDR3 reads CSGLQGFGYTF. As DNA, the CDR3 is TGCAGCGGGTTACAGGGTTTTGGCTACACCTTC. The full variable domain, in which reference TRBV29-1 and TRBJ1-2 provide the parts outside the CDR3, is SAVISQKPSRDICQRGTSLTIQCQVDSQVTMMFWYRQQPGQSLTLIATANQGSEATYESGFVIDKFPISRPNLTFSTLTVSNMSPEDSSIYLCSGLQGFGYTFGSGTRLTVV.